Shown below are 13 T cell receptor beta chains from a single sample sequenced in a study of T cells after yellow fever vaccination. Via MiXCR, TCRdb re-called the 5' RACE reads, giving one row per CDR3 protein. Among just over 300,000 distinct CDR3 sequences listed, approximately 3.8% were seen once. Material: PBMCs, obtained on the day of the yellow fever booster vaccination. The receptors shown here come from a man aged 18 to 29 who received the YFV17D yellow fever vaccine.

This clonotype was counted ten times or more. J is TRBJ1-1 and V is TRBV10-3, with TRBD1 as a possible D gene (6 bases). CDR1 ENHRY and CDR2 SYGVKD come from the germline V gene. This CDR3 has 15 residues. Trimming pared 2 bases from V and 3 bases from J, leaving 13 bases between. In nucleotides, the CDR3 is TGTGCCATCAGTGAGCTGGGGGGCCGCGACACTGAAGCTTTCTTT. This codes for CAISELGGRDTEAFF.

This clonotype was counted many times. The chain couples TRBV7-6 to TRBJ2-7; D remains ambiguous. Trimming shortened V by 0 bases and J by 4 bases, and 10 bases separated the two germline ends. The CDR3 loop spans 14 amino acids. From germline, CDR1 is SGHVS and CDR2 FNYEAQ. This chain's CDR3 is CASSLAGSKYEQYF. The CDR3 DNA follows: TGTGCCAGCAGCTTAGCAGGGTCGAAGTACGAGCAGTACTTC.

This clonotype was seen ten or more times. The chain has TRBV6-2 or TRBV6-3 and TRBJ2-1; D perhaps matches TRBD2 (6 bases). The CDR3 is 13 residues long. Germline CDR1 is MNHEY and CDR2 is SVGEGT. The germline V and J ends were trimmed by 6 bases and 1 base, with 7 bases remaining between them. CDR3 loop: CASSGGSYNEQFF. CDR3 DNA: TGTGCCAGCAGCGGGGGTTCCTACAATGAGCAGTTCTTC.

This clonotype was found many times. V and J are TRBV30 and TRBJ2-5; no clear D gene. V lost 6 bases to trimming and J lost 5 bases, with 16 bases between them. Germline CDR1 is GTSNPN and CDR2 is SVGIG (reference sequence). The CDR3 contains 13 residues. The CDR3 sequence is CACLGYGLETQYF. CDR3 coding DNA: TGTGCCTGCCTGGGGTACGGGTTGGAGACCCAGTACTTC.

The gene calls are TRBV11-2 and TRBJ2-5; TRBD2 might be the D (6 bases). Per germline, CDR1 SGHAT and CDR2 FQNNGV. The CDR3 is 15 amino acids. Trimming took off 3 bases at V and 5 bases at J, with 16 bases between the two ends. CDR3 sequence: CASSFPRAGGETQYF. The DNA of the CDR3 is TGTGCCAGCAGCTTCCCCAGGGCAGGAGGGGAGACCCAGTACTTC.

This clonotype was observed at least ten times. The chain joins TRBV9 to TRBJ2-4, with D tentatively TRBD1 or TRBD2 (7 bases each). There are 16 residues in the CDR3. Germline V CDR1 and CDR2: SGDLS, YYNGEE. V lost 5 bases, J lost 4 bases, and 19 bases lay in between. The CDR3 sequence: CASSPSQGGIKNIQYF. The CDR3 DNA sequence: TGTGCCAGCAGTCCCTCCCAGGGGGGGATTAAAAACATTCAGTACTTC.

The chain joins TRBV5-1 to TRBJ1-6; 8 bases match TRBD1. The germline V gene has CDR1 SGHRS and CDR2 YFSETQ. This CDR3 contains 16 residues. V lost 0 bases to trimming and J lost 11 bases; unmatched junction nucleotides: 10. This chain's CDR3 is CASSLAGTGGITPLHF. The CDR3 nucleotides read TGCGCCAGCAGCTTGGCCGGGACAGGAGGAATTACACCCCTCCACTTT.

This clonotype was seen at least ten times. The V and J genes are TRBV7-9 and TRBJ2-1; 10 bases are a match to TRBD2. Germline CDR1 reads SEHNR; CDR2 reads FQNEAQ (reference sequence). The CDR3 runs to 15 residues. V shed 3 bases, J shed 8 bases, and the junction held 7 bases outside the gene matches. Here the CDR3 reads CASSLLAGVVDEQFF. The CDR3 coding sequence is TGTGCCAGCAGCTTGCTAGCGGGGGTGGTCGATGAGCAGTTCTTC. The full variable domain, its missing parts supplied by reference TRBV7-9 and TRBJ2-1, is DTGVSQNPRHKITKRGQNVTFRCDPISEHNRLYWYRQTLGQGPEFLTYFQNEAQLEKSRLLSDRFSAERPKGSFSTLEIQRTEQGDSAMYLCASSLLAGVVDEQFFGPGTRLTVL.

This clonotype occurred many times. The chain is built from TRBV28 and TRBJ1-1; weak D call: TRBD1 (5 bases). Germline V lookup: CDR1 MDHEN, CDR2 SYDVKM. The V end was cut by 4 bases, the J end by 2 bases, with 8 bases between. This CDR3 spans 13 amino acids. In nucleotides, the CDR3 is TGTGCCAGCAGTTCCAGGGTTAACACTGAAGCTTTCTTT. Translating gives CASSSRVNTEAFF.

The chain combines TRBV6-2 or TRBV6-3 with TRBJ2-3, with TRBD2 matching over 10 bases. This CDR3 region has 16 residues. Germline V gives CDR1 MNHEY, CDR2 SVGEGT. J gave up 6 bases and V 6 bases, and 12 bases lay outside the gene matches. CDR3 sequence reads: CASSPPPGLASDTQYF. The CDR3 nucleotides read TGTGCCAGCAGCCCACCCCCGGGACTAGCGTCGGATACGCAGTATTTT.

At least ten counts were recorded for this clonotype. The rearrangement uses TRBV4-3 and TRBJ2-2, with 9 bases lining up with TRBD2. This CDR3 has 17 residues. With V trimmed by 0 bases and J by 3 bases, 5 bases remained unmatched. Germline V gene sequence: CDR1 LGHNA, CDR2 YSLEER. The CDR3 is CASSQDLGGGDTGELFF. Written as DNA, the CDR3 is TGCGCCAGCAGCCAAGATTTAGGCGGGGGGGACACCGGGGAGCTGTTTTTT.

CDR3 nucleotide sequence: TGTGCCAGCAGCCTTAATCCTAGCGGGGAAACAGATACGCAGTATTTT. Residues: CASSLNPSGETDTQYF. J is TRBJ2-3 and V is TRBV7-2, with 9 bases identical to TRBD2. The junction had 9 bases not matched to a gene; V was cut back by 5 bases and J by 3 bases. The CDR3 length is 16 residues. The V gene's germline CDR1 is SGHTA and CDR2 FQGNSA.

This clonotype was seen more than once but under ten times. The chain uses TRBV6-6 and TRBJ2-2; 9 positions agree with TRBD2. After removal of 5 bases from V and 1 base from J, the junction contained 5 bases not matched to a gene. Germline CDR1 MNHNY, CDR2 SVGAGI (reference sequence). There are 16 residues in the CDR3. The DNA for the CDR3 is TGTGCCAGCAGTGGGACTAGCACAGGGAACACCGGGGAGCTGTTTTTT. It codes for CASSGTSTGNTGELFF.